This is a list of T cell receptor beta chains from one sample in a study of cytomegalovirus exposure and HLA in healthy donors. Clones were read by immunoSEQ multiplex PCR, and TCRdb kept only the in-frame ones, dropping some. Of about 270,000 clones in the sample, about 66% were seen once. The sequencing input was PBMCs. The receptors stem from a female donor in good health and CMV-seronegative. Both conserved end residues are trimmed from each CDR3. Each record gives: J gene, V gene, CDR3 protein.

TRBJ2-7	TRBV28	ASTAWGLEGSEQY
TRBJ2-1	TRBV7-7	ASSLRQGTYEQF
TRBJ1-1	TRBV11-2	ASSLGTGVGTEAF
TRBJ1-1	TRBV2	ASRGRGTEAF
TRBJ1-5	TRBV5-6	ASSLRLTHSNQPQH
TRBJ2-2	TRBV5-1	ASSWEHEGTGELF
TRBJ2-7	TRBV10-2	ASSERGTGMREQY
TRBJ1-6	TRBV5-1	ASSLGTDSPLH
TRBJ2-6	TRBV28	ASSRRTGGSGANVLT
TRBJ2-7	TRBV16	ASSQSIGPYEQY
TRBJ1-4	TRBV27	ASGRKQVATNEKLF
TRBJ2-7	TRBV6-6	ASSDDSISYEQY
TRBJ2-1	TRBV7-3	ASSLGSGTSGQNEQF
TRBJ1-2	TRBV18	ASSPGRQIYGYT
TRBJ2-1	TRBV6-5	ASSYSSLSYNEQF
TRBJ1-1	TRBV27	ASSRTGATEAF
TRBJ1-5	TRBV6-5	ASNGLYSNQPQH
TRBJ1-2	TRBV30	AWSKRQDYGYT
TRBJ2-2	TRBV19	ASSGTGELF
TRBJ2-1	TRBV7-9	ASSLVSLAGIDEQF
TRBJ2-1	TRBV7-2	ASSSTGHPYNEQF
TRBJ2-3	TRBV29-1	SVGAPLADTQY
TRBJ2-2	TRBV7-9	SSTLLAVGYAGELF
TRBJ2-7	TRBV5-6	ASSPWREQPTYEQY
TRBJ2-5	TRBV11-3	ASSLARASGRAVETQY
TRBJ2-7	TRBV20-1	SARRENEQY
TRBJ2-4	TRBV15	ATTARLAGDVNIQY
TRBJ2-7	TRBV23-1	ASSYNRTETCRQY
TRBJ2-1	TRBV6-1	ASSNKASHEQF
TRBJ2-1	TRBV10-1	ASSGLAGGMF
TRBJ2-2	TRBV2	ASSTGTANTGELF
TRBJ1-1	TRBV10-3	AISETDGLNTEAF
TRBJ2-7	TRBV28	ASSSGTGSSYEQY
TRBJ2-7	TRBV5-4	ASRMTGGAEQY
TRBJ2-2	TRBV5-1	ASRPPGQGFGGELF